This T cell receptor beta chain stems from a study of control samples from healthy donors and cancer patients. The CDR3 is made up of 16 amino acids. In germline, CDR1 is MNHNS, CDR2 SASEGT. With 6 bases clipped from V and 3 bases from J, the junction kept 10 bases outside the gene matches. Sequencing used immunoSEQ multiplex PCR; TCRdb keeps in-frame clones, though not all of them. The table has over 120,000 clones, around 90% seen once. The sample was blood. The TCR sequence derives from a man aged 25-45 years in good health. The rearrangement uses TRBV6-1 and TRBJ1-5; 8 bases fit TRBD1. The CDR3 region is CASRERTGRDNQPQHF. The DNA for the CDR3 is TGTGCCAGCAGGGAACGGACAGGGAGAGACAATCAGCCCCAGCATTTT.